This TCR beta chain was recorded in a study of prognosis after radiotherapy for stage I lung cancer. Study as a whole: Radiotherapy used SBRT, divided into 3 to 5 fractions and reaching a biologically effective dose of at least 100 Gy.

Amplification of the TCR beta CDR3 (from genomic DNA) was done by two-round multiplex PCR. Initially, in first-round PCR, primers specific to each TRBV and TRBJ gene were used. A single record per CDR3 protein comes from TCRdb applying MiXCR to the multiplex PCR reads. The sample shows some 38,000 distinct CDR3 sequences, around a quarter of them seen only once. About this clonotype itself: A far larger clone differs by one base, so this is likely a read error.

This specimen consisted of PBMCs, obtained before or after stereotactic body radiation therapy (not recorded which). The clonotype originates from a donor aged 50 or older with non-small cell lung cancer.

In nucleotides, the CDR3 is TGTGCCAGCAGTTACTCGTTAGAGGGAAGCACCGGGGAGCTGTTTTTT. The encoded protein is CASSYSLEGSTGELFF. The genes are TRBV6-2 or TRBV6-3 and TRBJ2-2; tentatively, D is TRBD2 (5 bases). The germline V gene has CDR1 MNHEY and CDR2 SVGEGT. The CDR3 contains 16 residues. With 0 bases removed from V and 4 bases from J, the gap between germline ends came to 12 bases.